This passage covers 5 T cell receptor beta chains from one sample sequenced in a study of cytomegalovirus exposure and HLA in healthy donors. PCR used 60 Vbeta primers and 13 Jbeta primers. TCRdb keeps only in-frame clones here, not all; method: immunoSEQ multiplex PCR. The table records 270,000 or so clones, roughly 85% of them present only once. The sequenced sample consisted of PBMCs. The receptors come from a middle-aged man in good health and CMV-seropositive.

The rearrangement uses TRBV11-2 and TRBJ1-1; D is perhaps TRBD1 (5 bases). The CDR3 consists of 13 residues. Trimming took off 5 bases at V and 10 bases at J, with 17 bases between the two ends. Germline V CDR1 and CDR2: SGHAT, FQNNGV. The CDR3 loop reads CASSGRVISGAFF. The CDR3 nucleotides read TGTGCCAGCAGCGGCAGGGTTATCTCAGGAGCTTTCTTT.

On this clone itself: This same CDR3 is encoded by further DNA sequences in the sample. V gene TRBV7-2 combines with J gene TRBJ2-7; D not certain. Germline CDR1 is SGHTA and CDR2 is FQGNSA. The CDR3 runs to 16 residues. The germline V and J ends were trimmed by 5 bases and 4 bases, with 21 bases remaining between them. CDR3 sequence (DNA): TGTGCCAGCAGCCTAGGCATTGAACAGAGATTGTACGAGCAGTACTTC. This gives the protein CASSLGIEQRLYEQYF.

The chain joins TRBV27 to TRBJ2-7; 7 bases line up with TRBD1. CDR1 is MNHEY and CDR2 is SMNVEV in the germline V gene (reference sequence). With V trimmed by 2 bases and J by 4 bases, 2 bases remained unmatched. This CDR3 region has 13 residues. CDR3 residues: CASSLNRGYEQYF. CDR3 nucleotide sequence: TGTGCCAGCAGTTTAAACAGGGGATACGAGCAGTACTTC.

The V and J genes are TRBV9 and TRBJ2-5, with 8 bases matching TRBD1. The length of the CDR3 is 15 residues. The V gene's germline CDR1 is SGDLS and CDR2 YYNGEE. V dropped 4 bases and J dropped 2; count of bases not matched to a gene: 7. CDR3 in amino acids: CASSTGGIGQETQYF. The CDR3 DNA reads as TGTGCCAGCAGCACAGGGGGTATAGGTCAAGAGACCCAGTACTTC.

The chain uses TRBV4-3 and TRBJ2-7, with D possibly TRBD1 on 7 matching bases. CDR1 is LGHNA and CDR2 is YSLEER in the germline V gene. The germline V and J ends were trimmed by 0 bases and 7 bases, with 16 bases remaining between them. The CDR3 runs 15 residues. In DNA form, the CDR3 reads TGCGCCAGCAGCCAAGATCCGGAGGGGGCCCGGGAGCAGTACTTC. This translates into CASSQDPEGAREQYF.